These 30 T cell receptor beta chains were sequenced from one sample in a study of cytomegalovirus exposure and HLA in healthy donors (dated by TCRdb to about 2017). Libraries were prepared through the immunoSEQ multiplex PCR assay. For the multiplex PCR, a mixture combining 60 forward primers for TCR Vbeta segments and 13 reverse primers for TCR Jbeta segments was used. The table was pulled from immuneACCESS by TCRdb, which kept in-frame rearrangements only. Such tables lose some clones; where checked, under half of the loss comes from unresolved V genes, and the rest has no known cause. The sample includes some 130,000 clones, with around three quarters observed a single time. Approximately 7% of the sample is held by the ten biggest clonotypes. The sequenced material came from PBMCs. The receptors were gathered from a man in his forties in good health and CMV-seropositive.

The J gene is TRBJ2-7, the V gene TRBV27; a weak D match, TRBD2 (6 bases). Deletions cut 5 bases from V and 7 bases from J, with 15 bases between. The length of the CDR3 is 13 residues. CDR1 is MNHEY and CDR2 is SMNVEV in the germline V gene (reference sequence). This CDR3 reads CASSLNRGAEQYF. DNA for the CDR3: TGTGCCAGCAGTCTGAATCGCGGGGCAGAGCAGTACTTC.

The chain uses TRBV28 and TRBJ2-7; 12 nucleotides agree with TRBD1. The CDR3 contains 15 residues. Germline CDR1 reads MDHEN; CDR2 reads SYDVKM. V shed 2 bases and J 6 bases; nucleotides not matched to a gene: 5. CDR3 loop: CASSLAGTGGGEQYF. In DNA form, the CDR3 reads TGTGCCAGCAGTTTAGCTGGGACAGGGGGCGGCGAGCAGTACTTC.

The sample holds a few counts of this clone. The chain couples TRBV5-4 to TRBJ1-6; TRBD1 might be the D (6 bases). The CDR3 has 15 residues. V shed 6 bases and J shed 6 bases, with 16 bases lying between them. Germline CDR1 reads SGHNT; CDR2 reads YYREEE (reference sequence). The CDR3 sequence: CASNRGGQGNSPLHF. The CDR3 DNA reads as TGTGCCAGCAATAGGGGGGGGCAGGGTAATTCACCCCTCCACTTT.

This rearrangement joins TRBV5-6 to TRBJ2-2; tentatively, D is TRBD1 (5 bases). V was cut by 1 base and J by 7 bases, with 8 bases left in between. The CDR3 is 13 residues long. Germline V gives CDR1 SGHDT, CDR2 YYEEEE. Here the CDR3 DNA reads TGTGCCAGCAGCTTGCAGGGTGGCGGGGAGCTGTTTTTT. This sequence encodes CASSLQGGGELFF.

This rearrangement joins TRBV28 to TRBJ2-7; D gene uncertain. This CDR3 spans 13 amino acids. The ends were cut back, 1 base at V and 10 bases at J, with 14 bases in the middle. CDR1 MDHEN and CDR2 SYDVKM come from the germline V gene. CDR3: CASSLSFATDQYF. The CDR3 nucleotides are TGTGCCAGCAGTTTATCGTTCGCCACAGACCAGTACTTC.

The table lists this clone with a few counts. The V call is TRBV5-6, the J call TRBJ1-3; the D gene is possibly TRBD1 (5 bases). Germline V gene sequence: CDR1 SGHDT, CDR2 YYEEEE. Trimming took off 0 bases at V and 4 bases at J, with 11 bases between the two ends. The CDR3 runs 15 residues. The CDR3 DNA is TGTGCCAGCAGCTTGGCCGGGGGAGGAGGAAACACCATATATTTT. The encoded protein is CASSLAGGGGNTIYF.

The J gene is TRBJ1-2, the V gene TRBV28, with TRBD1 identical over 9 bases. Germline CDR1 and CDR2: MDHEN and SYDVKM. This CDR3 is 13 amino acids long. As DNA, the CDR3 is TGTGCTACTCCACAGGGGGCGGGATATGGCTACACCTTC. It yields the protein CATPQGAGYGYTF.

In nucleotides, the CDR3 is TGTGCCAGCAGTACCGGGGGGGTGGGAGAGACCCAGTACTTC. Translated, it gives CASSTGGVGETQYF. This chain connects TRBV6-5 to TRBJ2-5, with 8 bases matching TRBD2. The germline gives CDR1 MNHEY, CDR2 SVGAGI. With 5 bases clipped from V and 4 bases from J, the junction kept 6 bases outside the gene matches. CDR3 length equals 14 residues.

This chain links TRBV19 with TRBJ2-2, with 7 nucleotides matching TRBD2. V was pared by 3 bases and J by 2 bases, with 3 bases of the junction left unmatched. The CDR3 spans 15 residues. Per germline, CDR1 LNHDA and CDR2 SQIVND (reference sequence). The CDR3: CASSMGGVNTGELFF. DNA of the CDR3: TGTGCCAGTAGTATGGGAGGGGTTAACACCGGGGAGCTGTTTTTT.

CDR3: CAISEHPGGSMNTEAFF. The CDR3 coding sequence is TGTGCCATCAGTGAACACCCCGGCGGCTCAATGAACACTGAAGCTTTCTTT. The J gene is TRBJ1-1, the V gene TRBV10-3, with D hard to call. The CDR3 has 17 amino acids. Germline-derived CDR1 and CDR2 are ENHRY and SYGVKD. Trimming cost V 3 bases and J 0 bases, with 17 bases left between them.

This chain uses TRBV7-9 with TRBJ2-2; D is perhaps TRBD2 (6 bases). CDR1 is SEHNR and CDR2 is FQNEAQ in the germline V gene (reference sequence). Trimming left V 6 bases short and J 3 bases short, with 17 bases between. The CDR3 totals 16 residues. CDR3 DNA: TGTGCCAGCAGATATGGGGCCGGGGGTGACACCGGGGAGCTGTTTTTT. Translating it yields CASRYGAGGDTGELFF. Filled out from reference TRBV7-9 and TRBJ2-2, the complete variable domain reads DTGVSQNPRHKITKRGQNVTFRCDPISEHNRLYWYRQTLGQGPEFLTYFQNEAQLEKSRLLSDRFSAERPKGSFSTLEIQRTEQGDSAMYLCASRYGAGGDTGELFFGEGSRLTVL.

V gene TRBV11-2 combines with J gene TRBJ2-7, with TRBD1 identical over 10 bases. CDR3 length: 16 residues. Per germline, CDR1 SGHAT and CDR2 FQNNGV. V shed 1 base, J shed 5 bases, and the junction held 8 bases outside the gene matches. CDR3: CASSLAGQGLFDEQYF. CDR3 DNA sequence: TGTGCCAGCAGCTTAGCGGGACAGGGGTTGTTCGACGAGCAGTACTTC.

This clone was counted between two and nine times. The rearrangement uses TRBV7-2 and TRBJ2-7; weak D call: TRBD1 (5 bases). The CDR3 contains 14 residues. The V end was cut by 1 base, the J end by 3 bases, with 10 bases between. Germline values: CDR1 SGHTA, CDR2 FQGNSA. CDR3 coding DNA: TGTGCCAGCAGCTTAGGTGCAGGGAACTACGAGCAGTACTTC. Its protein product is CASSLGAGNYEQYF.

This clone was seen a few times. The chain couples TRBV30 to TRBJ1-4; D may be TRBD1 (6 bases). V was clipped by 3 bases and J by 8 bases, with 16 bases between them. Germline assignment: CDR1 GTSNPN and CDR2 SVGIG (reference sequence). This CDR3 comprises 14 residues. The CDR3 nucleotides read TGTGCCTGGAGCGGGGACAATCAAGCGGAAAAACTGTTTTTT. Translation: CAWSGDNQAEKLFF.

The chain employs TRBV10-3 and TRBJ1-1; D possibly corresponds to TRBD1 (5 bases). The germline V and J ends were trimmed by 2 bases and 6 bases, with 13 bases remaining between them. The CDR3 is 14 residues long. CDR1 ENHRY and CDR2 SYGVKD come from the germline V gene. CDR3 sequence: CAISEGRALPEAFF. The CDR3 DNA sequence: TGTGCCATCAGTGAGGGCAGGGCACTCCCTGAAGCTTTCTTT.

This chain uses TRBV18 with TRBJ2-1; 7 bases agree with TRBD1. The CDR3 is 15 residues long. Germline loops: CDR1 KGHSH, CDR2 LQKENI. The ends lost 2 bases at V and 3 bases at J; junction bases unmatched: 4. DNA of the CDR3: TGTGCCAGCTCACCAATGAGACAGGGCTACAATGAGCAGTTCTTC. Its translation: CASSPMRQGYNEQFF.

V is TRBV27 and J is TRBJ2-7; the match to TRBD2 covers 10 bases. Germline CDR1 MNHEY, CDR2 SMNVEV (reference sequence). The CDR3 is 15 residues long. With 3 bases clipped from V and 7 bases from J, the junction kept 9 bases outside the gene matches. The CDR3 loop reads CASSFAPSGSLEQYF. As DNA, the CDR3 is TGTGCCAGCAGTTTTGCTCCTAGCGGGAGCTTAGAGCAGTACTTC.

The chain carries TRBV7-9 and TRBJ1-2; 7 bases are shared with TRBD1. The CDR3 has 14 amino acids. Germline CDR1 is SEHNR and CDR2 is FQNEAQ (reference sequence). V lost 5 bases, J lost 5 bases, and 8 bases stayed unmatched. The CDR3, as DNA: TGTGCCAGCAGCGAGTTAGACAGGGAGTATGGCTACACCTTC. Residues: CASSELDREYGYTF.

The chain links TRBV29-1 to TRBJ2-3; maybe TRBD2 (5 bases). The CDR3 runs 13 residues. Trimming pared 5 bases from V and 5 bases from J, leaving 14 bases between. Germline V gene data show CDR1 as SQVTM and CDR2 as ANQGSEA. In DNA, the CDR3 is TGCAGCGTTTCAAGCGTTGAGGGAGATACGCAGTATTTT. Translating it yields CSVSSVEGDTQYF.

The CDR3 bases are TGTGCCAGCGGCTCAGAAAACTATGGCTACACCTTC. Protein: CASGSENYGYTF. V is TRBV5-6 and J is TRBJ1-2; D gene ambiguous. V was shortened by 7 bases and J by 2 bases, with 9 bases between the two germline ends. CDR3 length: 12 amino acids. CDR1 SGHDT and CDR2 YYEEEE come from the germline V gene.

The chain carries TRBV27 and TRBJ2-5, with TRBD2 matching 13 bases. With V trimmed by 3 bases and J by 1 base, 2 bases remained unmatched. This CDR3 region has 16 residues. Looked up from germline, CDR1 is MNHEY and CDR2 is SMNVEV (reference sequence). CDR3 residues: CASSLGTSGTQETQYF. In DNA form, the CDR3 reads TGTGCCAGCAGTTTGGGGACTAGCGGGACCCAAGAGACCCAGTACTTC.

V usage is TRBV5-1 and J usage is TRBJ1-5; 8 bases align to TRBD1. The CDR3 is 15 residues long. Germline V gene sequence: CDR1 SGHRS, CDR2 YFSETQ. Trimming cost V 4 bases and J 4 bases; bases outside gene matches: 7. DNA for the CDR3: TGCGCCAGCAGCCCAGGACAGGGAGGGAATCAGCCCCAGCATTTT. As protein: CASSPGQGGNQPQHF.

This clone has just a few counts. The chain links TRBV6-6 to TRBJ2-7; the D gene is possibly TRBD2 (5 bases). CDR3 size: 14 residues. Trimming cost V 11 bases and J 6 bases, with 23 bases left between them. The V gene's germline CDR1 is MNHNY and CDR2 SVGAGI (reference sequence). The CDR3 DNA is TGTGCCCAGCGTGCGGGCCTCCTTGCCGCCGAGCAGTACTTC. Translated: CAQRAGLLAAEQYF.

This chain joins TRBV10-3 and TRBJ2-7; D unclear. The CDR3 is 13 amino acids. CDR1 and CDR2 from the germline V gene are ENHRY and SYGVKD. V gave up 3 bases and J gave up 1 base, with 7 bases separating them. The CDR3 sequence is CAISEPSSYEQYF. The CDR3 coding sequence is TGTGCCATCAGTGAACCGAGTTCCTACGAGCAGTACTTC.

The rearrangement links TRBV4-2 to TRBJ1-1; D gene unclear. The germline V gene encodes CDR1 LGHNA and CDR2 YNFKEQ. The V gene lost 0 bases and the J gene lost 3 bases, with 11 bases spanning the gap. This CDR3 region has 15 residues. The CDR3 coding sequence is TGTGCCAGCAGCCAAGAAGGAGGGATCGACACTGAAGCTTTCTTT. This encodes CASSQEGGIDTEAFF.

A few counts support this clone. The chain links TRBV28 to TRBJ1-2, with D possibly matching TRBD1 (6 bases). Germline CDR1 is MDHEN and CDR2 is SYDVKM. Between the trimmed V and J ends, which lost 4 bases and 9 bases, there was a span of 12 bases. CDR3 length: 12 residues. The CDR3 nucleotides read TGTGCCAGCAGTTCTCAAACAGGGAGCTACACCTTC. Its translation: CASSSQTGSYTF.

This clone was recorded only once. The chain combines TRBV18 with TRBJ2-7; D gene uncertain. Germline lookup yields CDR1 KGHSH and CDR2 LQKENI. The V gene lost 3 bases and the J gene lost 9 bases, with 15 bases spanning the gap. CDR3 size: 13 residues. The CDR3 protein is CASSPFAYTGQYF. In DNA form, the CDR3 reads TGTGCCAGCTCACCCTTTGCTTATACGGGGCAGTACTTC.

The chain is built from TRBV11-1 and TRBJ2-7; 9 bases align to TRBD2. Germline CDR1 reads SGHAT; CDR2 reads FQDESV (reference sequence). CDR3 length equals 16 residues. Trimming at V came to 2 bases and at J to 4 bases, leaving 9 bases not matched to a gene. The CDR3 sequence: CASSLWREGPRYEQYF. Written as DNA, the CDR3 is TGTGCCAGCAGCTTATGGCGGGAGGGCCCTCGGTACGAGCAGTACTTC.

The CDR3 region is CASSTGLTSYEQYF. The CDR3 DNA sequence: TGTGCCAGCTCTACAGGGCTGACCTCCTACGAGCAGTACTTC. V is TRBV18 and J is TRBJ2-7; tentative D call: TRBD1 (6 bases). Trimming shortened V by 6 bases and J by 0 bases, and 12 bases separated the two germline ends. The germline V gene encodes CDR1 KGHSH and CDR2 LQKENI. The length of the CDR3 is 14 residues.

The chain has TRBV7-3 and TRBJ2-2, with TRBD2 matching over 11 bases. V dropped 5 bases and J dropped 3; count of bases not matched to a gene: 2. CDR3 length: 15 amino acids. The germline V gene has CDR1 SGHTA and CDR2 FQGTGA. This CDR3 reads CASSRSGRDTGELFF. The CDR3 DNA follows: TGTGCCAGCAGCCGTAGCGGGAGGGACACCGGGGAGCTGTTTTTT.